This is a list of T cell receptor beta chains from one sample in a study of regulatory T cells in long-lasting Graves disease. Each CDR3 protein is one row after TCRdb ran MiXCR on the multiplex PCR reads. The sample carries a few hundred thousand distinct CDR3 sequences, around 23% recorded once. Source: peripheral blood mononuclear cells (PBMCs), taken when the disease was refractory, from a patient treated with antithyroid drugs. Receptors originate from a female donor with Graves disease. CDR3s include the opening cysteine and the closing phenylalanine or tryptophan. A D gene is named only where the DNA matches it firmly. Rows give clone size only sometimes, using once, few, many, or a class for an expanded clone.

j_gene,v_gene,abundance,d_gene,CDR3nt,CDR3aa
TRBJ2-7,TRBV10-3,NA,TRBD2,TGTGCCACGCAGACTAGCGGGGGACGGGGCGAGCAGTACTTC,CATQTSGGRGEQYF
TRBJ1-3,TRBV20-1,few,NA,TGCAGTGCTAGAGATGCTGGAATCCGAGGCAGCCGCTCTGGAAACACCATATATTTT,CSARDAGIRGSRSGNTIYF
TRBJ2-7,TRBV6-1,few,TRBD2,TGTGCCAGCAGCTCAGGGAGGGGTTGGGAGCAGTACTTC,CASSSGRGWEQYF
TRBJ2-7,TRBV28,NA,NA,TGTGCCAGCAGTTTAGGGGGGACAGATACCTACGAGCAGTACTTC,CASSLGGTDTYEQYF
TRBJ1-1,TRBV6-1,NA,NA,TGTGCCAGCAGTGAACCAGGGGCTATTCCTGAAGCTTTCTTT,CASSEPGAIPEAFF
TRBJ1-3,TRBV7-8,NA,NA,TGTGCCAGCAGTCGTGTCGCGGGAAACACCATATATTTT,CASSRVAGNTIYF
TRBJ2-7,TRBV2,NA,NA,TGTGCCAGCAGCGACGACCTGGATTACGAGCAGTACTTC,CASSDDLDYEQYF
TRBJ2-2,TRBV30,NA,TRBD2,TGTGCCTGGAGTGTATTTTCGGCGGGAGGGCCGGGCGGGGAGCTGTTTTTT,CAWSVFSAGGPGGELFF
TRBJ1-2,TRBV7-9,NA,TRBD1,TGTGCCAGCAGCTTAGGTGGACAGGGAAGTTTTTATGGCTACACCTTC,CASSLGGQGSFYGYTF
TRBJ1-1,TRBV20-1,NA,NA,TGCAGTGCTAGGGGCGGGAACACTGAAGCTTTCTTT,CSARGGNTEAFF
TRBJ2-7,TRBV3-1,once,NA,TGTGCCAGCAGCCACGGCAACTTCTACGAGCAGTACTTC,CASSHGNFYEQYF
TRBJ1-2,TRBV7-8,NA,TRBD1,TGTGCCAGCAGCTTCGGCCGGGACAGTACCTCCTATGGCTACACCTTC,CASSFGRDSTSYGYTF
TRBJ2-7,TRBV12-3/TRBV12-4,many,NA,TGTGCCAGCAGTCCAGACCTAGGGGGGTACGAGCAGTACTTC,CASSPDLGGYEQYF
TRBJ2-2,TRBV18,NA,NA,TGTGCCAGCTCACCACCGGCACAGGTCGGCACCGGGGAGCTGTTTTTT,CASSPPAQVGTGELFF
TRBJ1-2,TRBV7-2,many,TRBD1,TGTGCCAGCAGCTTAGGGACAGGGGACTATGGCTACACCTTC,CASSLGTGDYGYTF
TRBJ2-7,TRBV4-1,NA,NA,TGCGCCAGCAGCCAAGTCTTTGGGTCCGAGCAGTACTTC,CASSQVFGSEQYF
TRBJ1-1,TRBV30,NA,NA,TGTGCCTGTGTATTGGGGGGGAACACTGAAGCTTTCTTT,CACVLGGNTEAFF
TRBJ2-7,TRBV30,NA,NA,TGTGCCTGGAGCGAGGGGTACGAGCAGTACTTC,CAWSEGYEQYF
TRBJ2-3,TRBV7-2,NA,NA,TGTGCCAGCAGCTTAGCGGCGGTGGGTAGGACGCAGTATTTT,CASSLAAVGRTQYF
TRBJ1-5,TRBV24-1,many,TRBD1,TGTGCCACCAGTGGGACAGGGGGATTAAGCAATCAGCCCCAGCATTTT,CATSGTGGLSNQPQHF
TRBJ1-2,TRBV4-1,NA,TRBD1,TGCGCCAGCAGCCAAGTAACAGGGGGGGACTTGGGGGGCTACACCTTC,CASSQVTGGDLGGYTF
TRBJ2-7,TRBV6-1,many,NA,TGTGCCAGCAGTCGTGAAGAAAACTACTCCTACGAGCAGTACTTC,CASSREENYSYEQYF
TRBJ2-7,TRBV7-2,many,TRBD2,TGTGCCAGCAGTTCCTTAGCGGGAGGGCCTTTCTCCTACGAGCAGTACTTC,CASSSLAGGPFSYEQYF
TRBJ1-2,TRBV7-6,many,NA,TGTGCCAGCAGCTTAGGCAGTGGGCGCGACTATGGCTACACCTTC,CASSLGSGRDYGYTF
TRBJ2-7,TRBV27,NA,TRBD2,TGTGCCAGCGCCTCCGGGGATAGCGGGAACGAGCAGTACTTC,CASASGDSGNEQYF
TRBJ2-7,TRBV20-1,few,TRBD2,TGCAGTGCTAGCGCGTCCGGGAGGAACTACGAGCAGTACTTC,CSASASGRNYEQYF
TRBJ1-3,TRBV29-1,NA,NA,TGCAGCGCGCTGCATCTTGTAGAAAACACCATATATTTT,CSALHLVENTIYF
TRBJ2-7,TRBV27,few,TRBD1,TGTGCCAGCCGCTTCGGACAGGGAGCAACCTACGAGCAGTACTTC,CASRFGQGATYEQYF
TRBJ2-7,TRBV6-1,once,TRBD1,TGTGCCAGCAGTACGGCCGGGACAGGGTACGAGCAGTACTTC,CASSTAGTGYEQYF
TRBJ1-2,TRBV6-4,NA,TRBD1,TGTGCCAGCACTCCCGAGCAGGGGGCGGGCTATGGCTACACCTTC,CASTPEQGAGYGYTF
TRBJ2-5,TRBV5-1,NA,NA,TGCGCCAGCACCAGGGGAGGAGAAGAGACCCAGTACTTC,CASTRGGEETQYF
TRBJ2-7,TRBV27,many,NA,TGTGCCAGCAGTCCCGGATCGGGAGCACGAGGCGAGCAGTACTTC,CASSPGSGARGEQYF
TRBJ2-5,TRBV20-1,many,NA,TGCAGTGCCAGGAGCGGAGGGGAGGAGACCCAGTACTTC,CSARSGGEETQYF
TRBJ1-4,TRBV27,many,TRBD1,TGTGCCAGCAGACCGACAGGGACTAATGAAAAACTGTTTTTT,CASRPTGTNEKLFF
TRBJ1-4,TRBV6-2/TRBV6-3,many,NA,TGTGCCAGCAGTTACGGGGGGACTAATGAAAAACTGTTTTTT,CASSYGGTNEKLFF
TRBJ1-3,TRBV4-1,NA,TRBD1,TGCGCCAGCAGCCAAGGACAGGGACCGGGGGCCAACACCATATATTTT,CASSQGQGPGANTIYF
TRBJ1-2,TRBV4-3,many,TRBD1,TGCGCCAGCAGCCAAGACAGGGGGAACTATGGCTACACCTTC,CASSQDRGNYGYTF
TRBJ1-1,TRBV7-9,few,NA,TGTGCCAGCAGCGACGGGGAATCTGAGAACACTGAAGCTTTCTTT,CASSDGESENTEAFF
TRBJ2-3,TRBV5-1,few,TRBD1,TGCGCCAGCAGCCTTTGGGGACAGCCCACAGATACGCAGTATTTT,CASSLWGQPTDTQYF
TRBJ2-7,TRBV7-9,NA,TRBD2,TGTGCCAGCGCAACAACTAGCGGCAAAATCCACGAGCAGTACTTC,CASATTSGKIHEQYF
TRBJ1-4,TRBV20-1,few,NA,TGCAGTGTAGGCTCCCACACTACAGGGACTTATGAAAAACTGTTTTTT,CSVGSHTTGTYEKLFF
TRBJ1-1,TRBV13,many,NA,TGTGCCAGCAGCTTAAGCCACGAAGCTTTCTTT,CASSLSHEAFF
TRBJ2-7,TRBV6-1,NA,TRBD2,TGTGCCAGCAACCTAGCGGGAGAGGTGTACGAGCAGTACTTC,CASNLAGEVYEQYF
TRBJ1-5,TRBV7-2,many,NA,TGTGCCAGCAGCTTTACAGGGAATCAGCCCCAGCATTTT,CASSFTGNQPQHF
TRBJ2-5,TRBV28,many,NA,TGTGCCAGCAGTTACAGGGTGCAAGAGACCCAGTACTTC,CASSYRVQETQYF